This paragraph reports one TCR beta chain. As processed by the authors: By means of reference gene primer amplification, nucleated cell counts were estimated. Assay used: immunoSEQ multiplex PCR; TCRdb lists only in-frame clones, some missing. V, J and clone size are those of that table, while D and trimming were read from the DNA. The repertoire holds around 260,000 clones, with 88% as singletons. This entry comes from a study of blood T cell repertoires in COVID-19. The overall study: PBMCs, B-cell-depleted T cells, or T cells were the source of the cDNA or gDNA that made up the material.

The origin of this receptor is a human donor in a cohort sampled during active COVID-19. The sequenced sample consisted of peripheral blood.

In nucleotides, the CDR3 is TGTGCCAGCTCACCACCGGGATTAGGCAGGGGACCATACAATGAGCAGTTCTTC. Translating it yields CASSPPGLGRGPYNEQFF. The chain is built from TRBV18 and TRBJ2-1; weak D call: TRBD1 (6 bases). Germline V gives CDR1 KGHSH, CDR2 LQKENI. The CDR3 is made up of 18 amino acids. Between the trimmed V and J ends, which lost 0 bases and 4 bases, there was a span of 19 bases.